Following are 8 T cell receptor beta chains from one sample sequenced in a study of human T cells and chemical hapten exposure. TCRdb processed the RACE reads anew with MiXCR; each CDR3 protein has one entry. The sample includes around 110,000 distinct CDR3 sequences, about 11% of them seen just once. The time point here: patch test 3, about 24 weeks after DPC sensitization. Treatment: therapeutic diphenylcyclopropenone sensitization with weekly scalp DPC. The material sequenced was whole blood, taken in connection with sensitization to the hapten diphenylcyclopropenone (DPC). These receptors all stem from a woman in her 50s with alopecia areata. Some clones in this sample may be carry-over from other donors' samples.

This clonotype was detected ten times or more. The rearrangement joins TRBV20-1 to TRBJ2-3; no clear D gene. The length of the CDR3 is 15 residues. Germline CDR1 reads DFQATT; CDR2 reads SNEGSKA (reference sequence). V was pared by 6 bases and J by 1 base, with 17 bases between. In DNA, the CDR3 is TGCAGTGCGGAAGTAGTGGTTCCCCGCACAGATACGCAGTATTTT. It encodes CSAEVVVPRTDTQYF.

The chain combines TRBV29-1 with TRBJ2-1, with TRBD1 identical over 10 bases. The CDR3 sequence is 12 residues long. Trimming at V came to 6 bases and at J to 10 bases, leaving 6 bases not matched to a gene. In germline, CDR1 is SQVTM, CDR2 ANQGSEA. DNA for the CDR3: TGCAGCGTCTTGGGACAGGGGATCGAGCAGTTCTTC. Amino acid sequence: CSVLGQGIEQFF.

This clonotype has ten or more counts. CDR3 coding DNA: TGCGCCAGCAGCTTGGCAGGGAGGGAGACCCAGTACTTC. This translates into CASSLAGRETQYF. This chain connects TRBV5-1 to TRBJ2-5, with a weak D call TRBD2 (6 bases). The V gene lost 0 bases and the J gene lost 5 bases, with 8 bases spanning the gap. CDR1 SGHRS and CDR2 YFSETQ come from the germline V gene. This CDR3 is built from 13 residues.

This clonotype occurred many times. The rearrangement links TRBV6-2 or TRBV6-3 to TRBJ1-5, with D perhaps TRBD1 (5 bases). The CDR3 contains 15 residues. Trimming left V 7 bases short and J 5 bases short, with 18 bases between. Germline assignment: CDR1 MNHEY and CDR2 SVGEGT. The CDR3 loop is CASNLAAGTDQPQHF. DNA for the CDR3: TGTGCCAGCAACTTGGCGGCAGGGACGGATCAGCCCCAGCATTTT.

The rearrangement uses TRBV28 and TRBJ1-1; TRBD1 aligns across 7 bases. The length of the CDR3 is 11 residues. Germline V gives CDR1 MDHEN, CDR2 SYDVKM. Unmatched junction bases numbered 5, after V lost 6 bases and J lost 10 bases. This CDR3 is CASRQGIGAFF. CDR3 DNA sequence: TGTGCCAGCAGACAGGGGATTGGAGCTTTCTTT.

With respect to this clonotype: Germline and junction disagree at one end, which may indicate a read error. The chain uses TRBV7-2 and TRBJ2-7; the D gene is possibly TRBD2 (6 bases). Looked up from germline, CDR1 is SGHTA and CDR2 is FQGNSA. The CDR3 runs 15 residues. CDR3: CASSPPAGISYDQYF. Written as DNA, the CDR3 is TGTGCCAGCAGCCCACCGGCGGGGATCTCCTACGATCAGTACTTC.

In its sample, this clonotype was seen many times. The chain carries TRBV18 and TRBJ1-2; 8 bases are a match to TRBD1. The CDR3 runs 15 residues. The ends lost 4 bases at V and 5 bases at J; junction bases unmatched: 9. Germline V gene lookup returns CDR1 KGHSH and CDR2 LQKENI. CDR3 DNA sequence: TGTGCCAGCTCACAACCGGGACAGGAACTTTATGGCTACACCTTC. This codes for CASSQPGQELYGYTF.

This clonotype was seen more than once but under ten times. The chain recombines TRBV7-2 with TRBJ1-2, with TRBD1 identical over 8 bases. V lost 2 bases to trimming and J lost 0 bases; unmatched junction nucleotides: 8. The CDR3 is 17 residues long. Germline assignment: CDR1 SGHTA and CDR2 FQGNSA. The CDR3 loop is CASSLSQGASSNYGYTF. CDR3 nucleotide sequence: TGTGCCAGCAGCTTAAGCCAGGGGGCCTCTTCTAACTATGGCTACACCTTC.